Below, 15 T cell receptor beta chains from the same sample are listed, as sequenced in a study of identical twins (dated by TCRdb to about 2016). Library method: 5' RACE. The instrument was an Illumina HiSeq 2000. TCRdb cleaned the public reads at Q25 with fastp, built clones with MiXCR and kept in-frame beta chains. Identical CDR3 protein sequences are pooled into one entry, listed with their most common genes and DNA. This sample has 450,000 or so distinct CDR3 sequences in its table, and about 24% of those were observed once. Roughly 3% of the sample lies in the top ten. A further study also used this sample, focusing on T cells expressing NK-cell markers.

Sample: CD4+ T cells sorted from blood. Receptors were obtained from a woman younger than 30 in good health.

CDR3 DNA sequence: TGTGCCAGCAGCTTAAATCGGAATGAGCAGTTCTTC. It is translated as CASSLNRNEQFF. The rearrangement links TRBV7-2 to TRBJ2-1; D remains ambiguous. Trimming shortened V by 2 bases and J by 7 bases, and 6 bases separated the two germline ends. CDR1 SGHTA and CDR2 FQGNSA come from the germline V gene. The CDR3 is 12 amino acids.

The chain links TRBV7-3 to TRBJ2-5; 7 nucleotides match TRBD2. V lost 2 bases, J lost 2 bases, and 5 bases stayed unmatched. CDR3 size: 15 residues. Per germline, CDR1 SGHTA and CDR2 FQGTGA. The CDR3: CASSLAGTIQETQYF. DNA of the CDR3: TGTGCCAGCAGCTTAGCTGGGACTATTCAAGAGACCCAGTACTTC.

The chain joins TRBV15 to TRBJ2-1; no reliable D call. Germline CDR1 LNHNV, CDR2 YYDKDF (reference sequence). The V end lost 0 bases, the J end lost 7 bases, and 10 bases lay between the germline ends. This CDR3 region has 14 residues. The CDR3 loop reads CATSRDRRANEQFF. CDR3 nucleotides: TGTGCCACCAGCAGAGATCGCCGCGCGAATGAGCAGTTCTTC.

The rearrangement joins TRBV5-1 to TRBJ1-5; possible D gene TRBD1, 6 bases. CDR1 SGHRS and CDR2 YFSETQ come from the germline V gene. With 4 bases removed from V and 5 bases from J, the gap between germline ends came to 16 bases. This CDR3 has 15 residues. The CDR3 nucleotides are TGCGCCAGCAGCCCTAATACAGGGTCAGATCAGCCCCAGCATTTT. Its translation: CASSPNTGSDQPQHF. Drawing the rest from reference TRBV5-1 and TRBJ1-5, the complete variable domain is KAGVTQTPRYLIKTRGQQVTLSCSPISGHRSVSWYQQTPGQGLQFLFEYFSETQRNKGNFPGRFSGRQFSNSRSEMNVSTLELGDSALYLCASSPNTGSDQPQHFGDGTRLSIL.

The table lists this clonotype with a count of one. This rearrangement joins TRBV20-1 to TRBJ2-7; 13 nucleotides align to TRBD2. This CDR3 region has 15 residues. Unmatched junction bases numbered 3, after V lost 4 bases and J lost 0 bases. The V gene's germline CDR1 is DFQATT and CDR2 SNEGSKA (reference sequence). DNA of the CDR3: TGCAGTGCTATGGGACTAGCGGGGTTCTCCTACGAGCAGTACTTC. It encodes CSAMGLAGFSYEQYF.

The V call is TRBV12-3 or TRBV12-4, the J call TRBJ2-1; TRBD2 matches at 9 bases. With 7 bases clipped from V and 3 bases from J, the junction kept 7 bases outside the gene matches. CDR3 size: 15 residues. CDR3 coding DNA: TGTGCCAGCAACCCAAGCGGGAGGCACTACAATGAGCAGTTCTTC. Translating it yields CASNPSGRHYNEQFF.

The CDR3 sequence is CASSEQSYGYTF. CDR3 nucleotide sequence: TGCGCCAGCAGCGAACAATCGTATGGCTACACCTTC. The chain recombines TRBV5-1 with TRBJ1-2, with D unclear. Trimming removed 4 bases at V and 5 bases at J, with 9 bases between. This CDR3 is built from 12 residues. Looked up from germline, CDR1 is SGHRS and CDR2 is YFSETQ.

This clonotype was seen only a few times. V is TRBV5-1 and J is TRBJ1-2, with no clear D. Germline CDR1 reads SGHRS; CDR2 reads YFSETQ. Trimming removed 1 base at V and 7 bases at J, with 11 bases between. CDR3 length equals 13 residues. The CDR3: CASSLPGTSGYTF. The CDR3 DNA reads as TGCGCCAGCAGCTTGCCGGGTACGAGTGGCTACACCTTC.

The chain is built from TRBV15 and TRBJ2-7; TRBD2 matches 13 bases. The CDR3 has 18 amino acids. From germline, CDR1 is LNHNV and CDR2 YYDKDF (reference sequence). V lost 1 base, J lost 6 bases, and 12 bases stayed unmatched. The CDR3 coding sequence is TGTGCCACCAGCAGAGGGGGGCGTAGGACTAGCGGGAGTTCCGAGCAGTACTTC. Translating it yields CATSRGGRRTSGSSEQYF.

The chain recombines TRBV10-3 with TRBJ2-7; possible D gene TRBD1, 6 bases. V lost 6 bases to trimming and J lost 0 bases, with 15 bases between them. The CDR3 is 15 amino acids. The germline gives CDR1 ENHRY, CDR2 SYGVKD. CDR3 sequence reads: CAISRRGSSSYEQYF. CDR3 nucleotide sequence: TGTGCCATCAGCCGCAGGGGTTCCTCCTCCTACGAGCAGTACTTC.

The chain links TRBV20-1 to TRBJ2-5; TRBD2 matches at 8 bases. The germline V gene encodes CDR1 DFQATT and CDR2 SNEGSKA (reference sequence). V gave up 3 bases and J gave up 3 bases; unmatched junction bases: 3. The CDR3 runs to 13 residues. The CDR3 is CSARGLGEETQYF. The CDR3 nucleotides read TGCAGTGCTAGGGGACTAGGTGAAGAGACCCAGTACTTC.

The chain has TRBV7-2 and TRBJ2-1; 10 nucleotides align to TRBD2. This CDR3 has 15 amino acids. V lost 5 bases and J lost 8; bases outside the gene matches: 9. Per the germline V gene, CDR1 is SGHTA and CDR2 is FQGNSA. This chain's CDR3 is CASSLVGLAGDEQFF. The CDR3 DNA follows: TGTGCCAGCAGCCTAGTTGGGCTAGCGGGAGATGAGCAGTTCTTC.

In this sample, this clonotype turned up a few times. The rearrangement joins TRBV12-3 or TRBV12-4 to TRBJ1-2; no firm D call. This CDR3 spans 15 amino acids. V was shortened by 6 bases and J by 8 bases, with 22 bases between the two germline ends. The DNA of the CDR3 is TGTGCCAGCAGCCCCACGGAGGGCAGTCTGGGGGGCTACACCTTC. It codes for CASSPTEGSLGGYTF.

This clonotype appeared a few times. The chain couples TRBV6-5 to TRBJ1-6; D gene uncertain. The germline V gene encodes CDR1 MNHEY and CDR2 SVGAGI. This CDR3 has 13 amino acids. Trimming cost V 2 bases and J 5 bases, with 4 bases left between them. CDR3 nucleotides: TGTGCCAGCAGTTACCAAAATAATTCACCCCTCCACTTT. Translation: CASSYQNNSPLHF.

This chain uses TRBV18 with TRBJ2-5; 7 nucleotides agree with TRBD2. Germline CDR1 reads KGHSH; CDR2 reads LQKENI. V lost 3 bases and J lost 4; bases outside the gene matches: 8. The CDR3 has 15 amino acids. This chain's CDR3 is CASSPLGGDPETQYF. CDR3 in DNA: TGTGCCAGCTCACCGTTGGGAGGGGACCCAGAGACCCAGTACTTC.